This T cell receptor (beta chain) was recorded in a study of control samples from healthy donors and cancer patients. The length of the CDR3 is 13 residues. V gave up 6 bases and J gave up 8 bases; unmatched junction bases: 6. Germline assignment: CDR1 SNHLY and CDR2 FYNNEI. TCRdb's copy holds only in-frame clones and misses some; the assay was immunoSEQ multiplex PCR. The repertoire includes about 57,000 clones, 85% to 95% of them detected once, and about 0.91% sits in the top ten. This clonotype was obtained from a man between 25 and 39 years old with colorectal cancer. The sample comprised PBMCs. The chain links TRBV2 to TRBJ1-5; 8 bases line up with TRBD1. Here the CDR3 DNA reads TGTGCCAGCAGGGACAGGGCAGTGAAGCCCCAGCATTTT. As protein: CASRDRAVKPQHF.